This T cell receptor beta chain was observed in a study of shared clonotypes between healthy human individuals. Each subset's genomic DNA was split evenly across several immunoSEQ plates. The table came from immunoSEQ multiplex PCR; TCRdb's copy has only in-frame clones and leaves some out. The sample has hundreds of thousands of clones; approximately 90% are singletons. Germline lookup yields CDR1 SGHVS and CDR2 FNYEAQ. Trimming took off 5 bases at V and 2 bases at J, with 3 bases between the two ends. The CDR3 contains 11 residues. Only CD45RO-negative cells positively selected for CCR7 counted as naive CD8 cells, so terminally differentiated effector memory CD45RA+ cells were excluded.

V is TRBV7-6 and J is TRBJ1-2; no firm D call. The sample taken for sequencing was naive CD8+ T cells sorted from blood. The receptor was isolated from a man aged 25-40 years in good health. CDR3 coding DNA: TGTGCCAGCAGCAACAACTATGGCTACACCTTC. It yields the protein CASSNNYGYTF. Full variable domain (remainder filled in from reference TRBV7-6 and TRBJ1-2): GAGVSQSPRYKVTKRGQDVALRCDPISGHVSLYWYRQALGQGPEFLTYFNYEAQQDKSGLPNDRFSAERPEGSISTLTIQRTEQRDSAMYRCASSNNYGYTFGSGTRLTVV.